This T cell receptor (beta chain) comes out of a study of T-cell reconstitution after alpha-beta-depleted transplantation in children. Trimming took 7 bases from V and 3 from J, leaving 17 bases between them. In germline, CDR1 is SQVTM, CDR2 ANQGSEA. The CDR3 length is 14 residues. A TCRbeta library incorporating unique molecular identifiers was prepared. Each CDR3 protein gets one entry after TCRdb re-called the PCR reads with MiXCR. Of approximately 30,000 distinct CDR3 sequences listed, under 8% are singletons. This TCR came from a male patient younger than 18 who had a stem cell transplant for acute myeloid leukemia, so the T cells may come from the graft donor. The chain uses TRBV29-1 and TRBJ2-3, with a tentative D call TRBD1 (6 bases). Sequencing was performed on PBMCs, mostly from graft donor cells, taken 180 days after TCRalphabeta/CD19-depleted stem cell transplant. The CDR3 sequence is CSAKQGGVTDTQYF. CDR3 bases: TGCAGCGCGAAACAGGGTGGGGTGACAGATACGCAGTATTTT.